The 5 T cell receptor beta chains below were found in one sample sequenced in a study of shared clonotypes between healthy human individuals. Using immunoSEQ multiplex PCR, the repertoire was profiled, and TCRdb retains in-frame clones only, with some absent. In the table there are around 330,000 clones, around 72% of which are singletons. The sample consisted of memory CD4+ T cells sorted from blood. Stated subset: CD45RA-negative fraction. The source of these receptors is a man aged 25-45 years in good health.

This chain connects TRBV4-1 to TRBJ2-1; D is possibly TRBD1 or TRBD2 (7 bases each). The CDR3 is 15 residues long. The germline V gene has CDR1 MGHRA and CDR2 YSYEKL. The V and J ends lost 0 bases and 6 bases respectively, with 12 bases between them. CDR3 protein: CASSQEGQRGNEQFF. The CDR3 DNA follows: TGCGCCAGCAGCCAAGAGGGACAGCGGGGCAATGAGCAGTTCTTC.

This clone was found once. The chain carries TRBV4-2 and TRBJ2-2, with a weak D call TRBD2 (6 bases). V lost 1 base to trimming and J lost 4 bases, with 13 bases between them. CDR3 size: 16 residues. Germline V gene data show CDR1 as LGHNA and CDR2 as YNFKEQ. CDR3 loop: CASSQATSFGTGELFF. DNA of the CDR3: TGTGCCAGCAGCCAAGCAACTAGCTTTGGCACCGGGGAGCTGTTTTTT.

The CDR3 DNA reads TGTGCCAGCAGTTCCTTGGCGGGAGGACTCAATGAGCAGTTCTTC. Translation gives CASSSLAGGLNEQFF. This rearrangement joins TRBV28 to TRBJ2-1; 8 nucleotides agree with TRBD2. The germline gives CDR1 MDHEN, CDR2 SYDVKM. The CDR3 is 15 amino acids. The ends lost 4 bases at V and 6 bases at J; junction bases unmatched: 8.

This clone has a count of ten or more. The chain couples TRBV5-4 to TRBJ2-1, with 7 bases fitting TRBD2. Losses at the gene ends were 2 bases for V and 9 bases for J; bases not matched to a gene: 11. Germline CDR1 and CDR2: SGHNT and YYREEE (reference sequence). The CDR3 totals 15 residues. Written as DNA, the CDR3 is TGTGCCAGCAGCTTATTCAGCGGGACCGCCGGTGAGCAGTTCTTC. Its translation: CASSLFSGTAGEQFF. Using reference TRBV5-4 and TRBJ2-1 for the parts outside the CDR3, the full variable domain is ETGVTQSPTHLIKTRGQQVTLRCSSQSGHNTVSWYQQALGQGPQFIFQYYREEENGRGNFPPRFSGLQFPNYSSELNVNALELDDSALYLCASSLFSGTAGEQFFGPGTRLTVL.

The chain uses TRBV28 and TRBJ2-7; 7 positions match TRBD2. This CDR3 region has 15 residues. In germline, CDR1 is MDHEN, CDR2 SYDVKM. J was trimmed by 2 bases and V by 5 bases; bases with no gene match: 9. The CDR3 DNA reads as TGTGCCAGCAGTCTTTGGGGGGGGGAAGCCTACGAGCAGTACTTC. This encodes CASSLWGGEAYEQYF.